Shown below are 27 T cell receptor beta chains from a single sample sequenced in a study of identical twins. MiXCR was run by TCRdb on the 5' RACE reads, yielding one entry per CDR3 protein. The table shows 1.5 million or so distinct CDR3 sequences, with around a third occurring only once. What was sequenced was cord blood. All receptors come from a newborn girl in good health.

This rearrangement joins TRBV10-3 to TRBJ2-5; a weak D match, TRBD2 (5 bases). The V and J ends lost 8 bases and 11 bases respectively, with 15 bases between them. CDR3 size: 11 residues. In germline, CDR1 is ENHRY, CDR2 SYGVKD. This chain's CDR3 is CAIAEDRVQYF. The CDR3 bases are TGTGCCATCGCGGAGGACCGGGTGCAGTACTTC.

The J gene is TRBJ1-4, the V gene TRBV20-1; D unresolved. The V end lost 2 bases, the J end lost 0 bases, and 7 bases lay between the germline ends. Germline V gene data show CDR1 as DFQATT and CDR2 as SNEGSKA (reference sequence). This CDR3 has 14 amino acids. The CDR3 DNA is TGCAGTGCTAGATCCGGTACAACTAATGAAAAACTGTTTTTT. Amino acids: CSARSGTTNEKLFF.

The V call is TRBV27, the J call TRBJ2-3; the D gene is possibly TRBD2 (7 bases). V lost 2 bases to trimming and J lost 4 bases, with 16 bases between them. This CDR3 contains 16 residues. Germline V gene lookup returns CDR1 MNHEY and CDR2 SMNVEV (reference sequence). The CDR3 coding sequence is TGTGCCAGCAGTTTAAGAGGGGGGGGCTACCCAGATACGCAGTATTTT. Its protein is CASSLRGGGYPDTQYF.

This chain joins TRBV12-3 or TRBV12-4 and TRBJ1-1, with no clear D. This CDR3 region has 14 residues. The ends were cut back, 3 bases at V and 7 bases at J, with 15 bases in the middle. The CDR3 DNA reads as TGTGCCAGCAGTTTCCAATCCCTTCGAGTTGAAGCTTTCTTT. This translates into CASSFQSLRVEAFF.

This clonotype was counted between two and nine times. V gene TRBV28 combines with J gene TRBJ1-1; TRBD1 matches at 8 bases. The CDR3 sequence is 15 residues long. The V and J ends lost 4 bases and 3 bases, in that order; junction bases with no gene match: 7. Looked up from germline, CDR1 is MDHEN and CDR2 is SYDVKM. For the CDR3, the DNA is TGTGCCAGCAGTTCTCCAGGGGGCGTAGACACTGAAGCTTTCTTT. This encodes CASSSPGGVDTEAFF.

V usage is TRBV21-1 and J usage is TRBJ1-5; no DNA check was done on the table's D call, TRBD1. TRBV21-1 is a listed pseudogene. The length of the CDR3 is 12 residues. DNA for the CDR3: TGTGCCATCTACAGGGCTTATCAGCCCCAGCATTTT. Its translation is CAIYRAYQPQHF.

This clonotype was seen a few times. The chain is built from TRBV10-3 and TRBJ1-1, with 8 bases matching TRBD1. The CDR3 runs to 13 residues. The trim removed 5 bases at V and 5 bases at J, leaving 4 bases unmatched. Germline CDR1 ENHRY, CDR2 SYGVKD. CDR3 in amino acids: CAISPTGGTEAFF. The CDR3 DNA is TGTGCCATCAGTCCAACAGGGGGGACTGAAGCTTTCTTT.

Many counts were recorded for this clonotype. The V gene is TRBV9, the J gene TRBJ2-6, with D hard to call. V dropped 5 bases and J dropped 0 bases, with 3 bases sitting between them. CDR3 length: 13 amino acids. Germline V lookup: CDR1 SGDLS, CDR2 YYNGEE. In DNA, the CDR3 is TGTGCCAGCAGAGCCTCTGGGGCCAACGTCCTGACTTTC. As protein: CASRASGANVLTF.

V and J are TRBV4-2 and TRBJ1-2, with a weak D call TRBD1 (6 bases). Between the trimmed V and J ends, which lost 0 bases and 6 bases, there was a span of 14 bases. CDR1 LGHNA and CDR2 YNFKEQ come from the germline V gene. The CDR3 is 15 amino acids. CDR3 sequence (DNA): TGTGCCAGCAGCCAAGATCAGGGGCCTGGCAATGGCTACACCTTC. Translation gives CASSQDQGPGNGYTF.

The sample holds a few counts of this clonotype. J is TRBJ2-5 and V is TRBV3-1; a possible D gene is TRBD1 (6 bases). The germline V gene encodes CDR1 LGHDT and CDR2 YNNKEL (reference sequence). V lost 7 bases, J lost 1 base, and 13 bases lay in between. The CDR3 spans 14 residues. This CDR3 reads CASTPRTVQETQYF. The CDR3 nucleotides read TGTGCCAGCACCCCAAGGACAGTCCAAGAGACCCAGTACTTC.

This clonotype appeared a few times. The V gene is TRBV6-1, the J gene TRBJ1-6; D call uncertain. V lost 0 bases, J lost 5 bases, and 11 bases lay in between. CDR3 length equals 16 residues. Germline V gene sequence: CDR1 MNHNS, CDR2 SASEGT. The CDR3 DNA follows: TGTGCCAGCAGTGAAGCGGTATACGGGAATAATTCACCCCTCCACTTT. It yields the protein CASSEAVYGNNSPLHF.

The chain employs TRBV5-1 and TRBJ2-7, with D hard to call. V shed 0 bases and J shed 5 bases, with 15 bases lying between them. Looked up from germline, CDR1 is SGHRS and CDR2 is YFSETQ. The CDR3 totals 15 residues. CDR3 DNA: TGCGCCAGCAGCTTGGTCCATCTGAAGTCGGACGAGCAGTACTTC. Translation gives CASSLVHLKSDEQYF.

This chain connects TRBV29-1 to TRBJ2-7, with D tentatively TRBD2 (7 bases). The V gene lost 6 bases and the J gene lost 3 bases, with 15 bases spanning the gap. Germline CDR1 is SQVTM and CDR2 is ANQGSEA. The CDR3 spans 13 residues. As DNA, the CDR3 is TGCAGCGTGAGGGGGGGGAGGGGCTACGAGCAGTACTTC. This translates into CSVRGGRGYEQYF.

In this sample, this clonotype turned up many times. V gene TRBV5-1 combines with J gene TRBJ2-3; D call uncertain. CDR3 size: 12 residues. Trimming took 3 bases from V and 4 from J, leaving 6 bases between them. Germline CDR1 reads SGHRS; CDR2 reads YFSETQ. CDR3 DNA: TGCGCCAGCAGCTCAGAGCCAGATACGCAGTATTTT. This gives the protein CASSSEPDTQYF.

The CDR3 loop is CASSLGWGTEAFF. CDR3 DNA sequence: TGTGCCAGCAGCTTAGGGTGGGGTACTGAAGCTTTCTTT. The chain carries TRBV7-2 and TRBJ1-1; D is undetermined. Germline loops: CDR1 SGHTA, CDR2 FQGNSA. Trimming cost V 1 base and J 5 bases, with 8 bases left between them. The CDR3 loop spans 13 amino acids. Looking up the rest from reference TRBV7-2 and TRBJ1-1 gives the full variable domain: GAGVSQSPSNKVTEKGKDVELRCDPISGHTALYWYRQSLGQGLEFLIYFQGNSAPDKSGLPSDRFSAERTGGSVSTLTIQRTQQEDSAVYLCASSLGWGTEAFFGQGTRLTVV.

This chain uses TRBV10-3 with TRBJ2-1; 8 nucleotides match TRBD2. The end of the DNA aligns better with TRBJ2-7, so the J call may be wrong. Germline values: CDR1 ENHRY, CDR2 SYGVKD. The CDR3 length is 13 residues. This CDR3 is CATWRGEYNEQYF. The CDR3 DNA sequence: TGTGCCACCTGGCGGGGGGAATACAATGAGCAGTACTTC.

The rearrangement links TRBV5-1 to TRBJ2-7, with 8 bases identical to TRBD2. This CDR3 spans 15 amino acids. Trimming took 4 bases from V and 0 from J; bases not matched to a gene: 6. In germline, CDR1 is SGHRS, CDR2 YFSETQ. The CDR3 region is CASSDASGFSYEQYF. In DNA form, the CDR3 reads TGCGCCAGCAGCGACGCTAGCGGGTTCTCCTACGAGCAGTACTTC.

V and J are TRBV2 and TRBJ1-2; 8 nucleotides align to TRBD1. With 4 bases clipped from V and 0 bases from J, the junction kept 7 bases outside the gene matches. CDR1 SNHLY and CDR2 FYNNEI come from the germline V gene. The CDR3 covers 16 residues. CDR3 sequence (DNA): TGTGCCAGCAGTGGAACTCAGGGGGCCTCTAACTATGGCTACACCTTC. This translates into CASSGTQGASNYGYTF.

V and J are TRBV5-5 and TRBJ1-2; D not resolved. The CDR3 spans 14 residues. Trimming cost V 0 bases and J 4 bases, with 10 bases left between them. In germline, CDR1 is SGHKS, CDR2 YYEKEE (reference sequence). Here the CDR3 reads CASSLVAVGYGYTF. CDR3 in DNA: TGTGCCAGCAGCTTGGTAGCGGTAGGCTATGGCTACACCTTC.

This rearrangement joins TRBV7-2 to TRBJ2-1; 9 nucleotides align to TRBD2. V was clipped by 2 bases and J by 2 bases; unmatched bases: 1. From germline, CDR1 is SGHTA and CDR2 FQGNSA. The CDR3 has 15 amino acids. In DNA form, the CDR3 reads TGTGCCAGCAGCTTACAGCGGGGGGCCTACAATGAGCAGTTCTTC. This encodes CASSLQRGAYNEQFF.

The chain recombines TRBV10-3 with TRBJ2-2; no firm D call. V shed 5 bases and J shed 7 bases, with 14 bases lying between them. This CDR3 is built from 14 residues. From germline, CDR1 is ENHRY and CDR2 SYGVKD. CDR3 protein: CAISPSSNGGELFF. Written as DNA, the CDR3 is TGTGCCATCAGTCCAAGTTCCAACGGCGGGGAGCTGTTTTTT.

The sample holds a few counts of this clonotype. The V call is TRBV25-1, the J call TRBJ2-5; D perhaps matches TRBD1 (6 bases). This CDR3 has 15 amino acids. V was trimmed by 6 bases and J by 5 bases, leaving 19 bases between them. Germline CDR1 MGHDK, CDR2 SYGVNS. The CDR3 nucleotides read TGTGCCAGCAGCCACGGACAGATAAGACGGGAGACCCAGTACTTC. It encodes CASSHGQIRRETQYF.

As to this clonotype: At one end, the junction sequence differs from germline, possibly due to a read error. This chain links TRBV20-1 with TRBJ2-2; tentative D call: TRBD2 (6 bases). CDR3 length: 16 residues. Germline-derived CDR1 and CDR2 are DFQATT and SNEGSKA (reference sequence). The CDR3: CSARDYAGPNTGGLFF. For the CDR3, the DNA is TGCAGTGCTAGAGATTACGCGGGACCGAACACCGGGGGGCTGTTTTTT.

The CDR3 DNA is TGTGCCAGCAACCCAGGGGGCGCTAATCAGCCCCAGCATTTT. Its protein product is CASNPGGANQPQHF. V is TRBV27 and J is TRBJ1-5; 8 bases match TRBD1. CDR3 length: 14 residues. The trim removed 7 bases at V and 4 bases at J, leaving 6 bases unmatched. Germline CDR1 MNHEY, CDR2 SMNVEV (reference sequence).

CDR3: CASSESFLRRNGGQFF. The CDR3 nucleotides are TGTGCCAGCAGTGAATCCTTTTTGAGGAGGAACGGTGGCCAGTTCTTC. V and J are TRBV2 and TRBJ2-1, with D possibly TRBD2 on 5 matching bases. The V and J ends lost 2 bases and 13 bases respectively, with 24 bases between them. CDR1 is SNHLY and CDR2 is FYNNEI in the germline V gene. This CDR3 has 16 residues.

In this sample, this clonotype turned up a few times. The J gene is TRBJ2-7, the V gene TRBV12-3 or TRBV12-4; the D is unclear. The ends were cut back, 4 bases at V and 3 bases at J, with 13 bases in the middle. This CDR3 comprises 14 residues. CDR3 in DNA: TGTGCCAGCAGTTACCCTCCTTATGACTACGAGCAGTACTTC. Its translation: CASSYPPYDYEQYF.

The chain uses TRBV12-3 or TRBV12-4 and TRBJ2-1; TRBD2 is a possible D gene (5 bases). V lost 7 bases and J 9 bases, leaving 16 bases between the germline ends. This CDR3 contains 13 residues. CDR3 in amino acids: CASTDGYAGEQFF. CDR3 in DNA: TGTGCCAGCACCGACGGGTACGCGGGTGAGCAGTTCTTC.